The entry below gives a single T cell receptor beta chain sequence along with its context. TCRdb's table, derived via immunoSEQ multiplex PCR, lists solely in-frame clones and lacks some. The repertoire holds under 300,000 clones, with about nine tenths as singletons. This specimen belongs to a study of blood T cell repertoires in COVID-19. The CDR3 is 14 residues long. The V end was cut by 6 bases, the J end by 6 bases, with 18 bases between. Germline loops: CDR1 MNHEY, CDR2 SVGAGI. This chain joins TRBV6-5 and TRBJ2-7, with a possible D match to TRBD1 (6 bases). Sequencing was done on a sample of PBMCs or T cells enriched from blood (not recorded which). The clonotype comes from a woman in her twenties or thirties with acute COVID-19. CDR3 sequence (DNA): TGTGCCAGCAGCCACACCGACAGGTTGGGCGAGCAGTACTTC. Translation gives CASSHTDRLGEQYF.